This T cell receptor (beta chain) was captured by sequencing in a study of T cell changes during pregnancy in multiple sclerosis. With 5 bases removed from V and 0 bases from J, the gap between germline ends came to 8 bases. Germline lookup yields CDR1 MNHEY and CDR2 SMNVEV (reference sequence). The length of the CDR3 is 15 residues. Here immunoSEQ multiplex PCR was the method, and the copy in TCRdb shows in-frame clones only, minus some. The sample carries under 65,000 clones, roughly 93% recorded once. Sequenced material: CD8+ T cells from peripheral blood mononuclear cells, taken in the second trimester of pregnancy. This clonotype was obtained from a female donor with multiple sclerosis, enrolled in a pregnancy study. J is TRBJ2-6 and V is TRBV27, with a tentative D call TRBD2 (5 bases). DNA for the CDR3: TGTGCCAGCAGTGTCGGGAACTCTGGGGCCAACGTCCTGACTTTC. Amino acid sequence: CASSVGNSGANVLTF.